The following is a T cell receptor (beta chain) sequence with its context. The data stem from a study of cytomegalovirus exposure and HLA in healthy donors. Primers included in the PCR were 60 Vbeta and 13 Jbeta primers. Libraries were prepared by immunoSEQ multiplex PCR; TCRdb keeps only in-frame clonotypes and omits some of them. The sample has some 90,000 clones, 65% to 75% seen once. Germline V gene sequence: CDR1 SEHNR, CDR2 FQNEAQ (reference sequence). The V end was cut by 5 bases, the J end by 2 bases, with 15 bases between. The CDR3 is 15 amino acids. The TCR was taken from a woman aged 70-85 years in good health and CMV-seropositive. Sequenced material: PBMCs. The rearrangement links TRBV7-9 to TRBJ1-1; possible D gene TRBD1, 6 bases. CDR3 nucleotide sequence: TGTGCCAGCAGCCCCTTGGCAGGGGCTAACACTGAAGCTTTCTTT. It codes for CASSPLAGANTEAFF.